This TCR beta chain came from a study of CD8+ T cells in alopecia areata. Alopecia areata patients provided lesional scalp punch biopsies and peripheral blood. T lymphocytes (CD4+ and CD8+) were sorted from PBMCs. Extraction and reverse transcription of RNA yielded cDNA as the sequencing template. Method: immunoSEQ multiplex PCR; TCRdb's copy keeps in-frame clones and lacks some. The sample lists approximately 82,000 clones; roughly 50% were seen once. This CDR3 spans 12 amino acids. Trimming removed 4 bases at V and 7 bases at J, with 9 bases between. Looked up from germline, CDR1 is SGHRS and CDR2 is YFSETQ.

This rearrangement joins TRBV5-1 to TRBJ2-1, with D uncertain. Sequencing was done on a sample of NKG2D-high CD8+ T cells sorted from blood. The TCR originated in a human donor with alopecia areata. The CDR3 coding sequence is TGCGCCAGCAGCCAAGGATTGAATGAGCAGTTCTTC. Protein sequence: CASSQGLNEQFF.